This T cell receptor (beta chain) was observed in a study of blood T cell repertoires in COVID-19. Overall study context: T cells, B-cell-depleted T cells, or PBMCs supplied cDNA or gDNA.

The ends were cut back, 0 bases at V and 9 bases at J, with 13 bases in the middle. This CDR3 is built from 15 residues. CDR1 SGDLS and CDR2 YYNGEE come from the germline V gene. Repertoires were generated with immunoSEQ multiplex PCR, while TCRdb's copy carries only in-frame clones and drops some. The sample gives 250,000 to 400,000 clones, approximately 87% of which show up once; roughly 5% is in the top ten. Those who participated ranged in age from about 18 to 89 years and resided in approximately 23 US areas. Participants reported their clinical history, and cohort assignment relied on those reports. All recovered Cohort 3 donors got two negative PCRs, got clearance, or saw symptom resolution. This clone came up a few times.

Sequenced material: PBMCs or T cells enriched from blood (not recorded which). The sequence was obtained from a woman younger than 45 who had recovered from COVID-19. The genes are TRBV9 and TRBJ1-6; no firm D call. The CDR3 sequence is CASSVAGGAGSPLHF. The DNA of the CDR3 is TGTGCCAGCAGCGTAGCAGGAGGCGCGGGTTCACCCCTCCACTTT. Together with reference TRBV9 and TRBJ1-6, the CDR3 gives the full variable domain: DSGVTQTPKHLITATGQRVTLRCSPRSGDLSVYWYQQSLDQGLQFLIQYYNGEERAKGNILERFSAQQFPDLHSELNLSSLELGDSALYFCASSVAGGAGSPLHFGNGTRLTVT.